This is a list of T cell receptor beta chains from one sample in a study of blood T cell repertoires in COVID-19. Some clones are missing from TCRdb's copy, which holds only in-frame ones; the method was immunoSEQ multiplex PCR. The table shows 300,000 or so clones, with just under 90% occurring only once. Sequencing was performed on PBMCs or T cells enriched from blood (not recorded which). The receptors were gathered from a woman in her fifties or sixties who had been exposed to COVID-19. Both conserved end residues are part of each CDR3. The order of the fields is J gene, D gene, V gene, clone size, CDR3 protein, CDR3 DNA. A D gene is named only where the DNA matches it firmly. Rows give clone size only sometimes, using once, few, many, or a class for an expanded clone.

J: TRBJ2-2
D: TRBD2
V: TRBV27
size: -
CDR3: CASSPGGGKIGELFF
DNA: TGTGCCAGCAGCCCCGGGGGGGGTAAGATCGGGGAGCTGTTTTTT

J: TRBJ1-1
D: -
V: TRBV29-1
size: -
CDR3: CSVEIPGKSSEAFF
DNA: TGCAGCGTTGAGATTCCAGGGAAGTCCTCCGAAGCTTTCTTT

J: TRBJ1-5
D: -
V: TRBV6-5
size: -
CDR3: CASRGTFYSNQPQHF
DNA: TGTGCCAGCAGGGGGACATTTTATAGCAATCAGCCCCAGCATTTT

J: TRBJ2-7
D: TRBD1
V: TRBV27
size: -
CDR3: CASSFRDRASYEQYF
DNA: TGTGCCAGCAGTTTCCGGGACAGAGCCTCCTACGAGCAGTACTTC

J: TRBJ2-3
D: TRBD2
V: TRBV5-1
size: once
CDR3: CASSLAIATVGAGDPDTQYF
DNA: TGCGCCAGCAGCTTGGCCATTGCGACAGTAGGAGCGGGGGACCCAGATACGCAGTATTTT

J: TRBJ2-7
D: -
V: TRBV19
size: -
CDR3: CASRQKADKTYEQYF
DNA: TGTGCCAGTAGGCAAAAAGCGGATAAGACCTACGAGCAGTACTTC

J: TRBJ2-5
D: -
V: TRBV5-4
size: -
CDR3: CASSSRISETQYF
DNA: TGTGCCAGCAGCTCTAGAATCTCGGAGACCCAGTACTTC

J: TRBJ2-7
D: TRBD1
V: TRBV5-4
size: once
CDR3: CASSPQGNSYEQYF
DNA: TGTGCCAGCAGCCCACAGGGGAACTCCTACGAGCAGTACTTC

J: TRBJ1-6
D: -
V: TRBV7-2
size: -
CDR3: CASMGSSYNSPLHF
DNA: TGTGCCAGCATGGGCAGCTCCTATAATTCACCCCTCCACTTT

J: TRBJ2-7
D: TRBD1
V: TRBV4-1
size: -
CDR3: CASSQDGTGVNYEQYF
DNA: TGCGCCAGCAGCCAAGATGGGACAGGGGTCAACTACGAGCAGTACTTC

J: TRBJ2-2
D: TRBD1
V: TRBV24-1
size: once
CDR3: CATSAQGANGELFF
DNA: TGTGCCACCAGTGCCCAGGGGGCGAACGGGGAGCTGTTTTTT

J: TRBJ2-2
D: -
V: TRBV6-5
size: -
CDR3: CASSYRERTGELFF
DNA: TGTGCCAGCAGTTACAGGGAGCGCACCGGGGAGCTGTTTTTT

J: TRBJ1-6
D: -
V: TRBV7-8
size: -
CDR3: CASSLVMGAGKSNSPLHF
DNA: TGTGCCAGCAGCTTAGTAATGGGGGCAGGGAAGAGTAATTCACCCCTCCACTTT

J: TRBJ1-5
D: -
V: TRBV27
size: -
CDR3: CASGQVINQPQHF
DNA: TGTGCCAGTGGGCAGGTCATCAATCAGCCCCAGCATTTT

J: TRBJ1-2
D: -
V: TRBV12-3/TRBV12-4
size: -
CDR3: CASGRGGGYTF
DNA: TGTGCCAGCGGGAGGGGTGGGGGCTACACCTTC

J: TRBJ2-2
D: TRBD1
V: TRBV4-2
size: -
CDR3: CASSQGTGDDGELFF
DNA: TGTGCCAGCAGCCAAGGGACAGGGGACGACGGGGAGCTGTTTTTT

J: TRBJ2-2
D: TRBD1
V: TRBV29-1
size: few
CDR3: CSGSPGQGTGELFF
DNA: TGCAGCGGATCCCCGGGACAGGGGACCGGGGAGCTGTTTTTT

J: TRBJ2-2
D: -
V: TRBV19
size: -
CDR3: CASSIGLNTGELFF
DNA: TGTGCCAGTAGTATCGGGTTGAACACCGGGGAGCTGTTTTTT

J: TRBJ1-3
D: -
V: TRBV7-2
size: -
CDR3: CASSSYSGNTIYF
DNA: TGTGCCAGCAGCTCTTACTCTGGAAACACCATATATTTT

J: TRBJ1-5
D: TRBD1
V: TRBV2
size: -
CDR3: CASNRDRGVQPQHF
DNA: TGTGCCAGCAACAGGGACAGGGGGGTTCAGCCCCAGCATTTT

J: TRBJ2-2
D: TRBD1
V: TRBV28
size: -
CDR3: CASHNRQGRATGELFF
DNA: TGTGCCAGCCACAACCGACAGGGAAGGGCGACCGGGGAGCTGTTTTTT

J: TRBJ2-6
D: -
V: TRBV6-5
size: -
CDR3: CASSYSLGANVLTF
DNA: TGTGCCAGCAGTTACTCTCTGGGGGCCAACGTCCTGACTTTC

J: TRBJ1-3
D: -
V: TRBV11-2
size: -
CDR3: CASSLVQGRGNTIYF
DNA: TGTGCCAGCAGCTTAGTGCAGGGTAGAGGAAACACCATATATTTT

J: TRBJ1-5
D: TRBD1
V: TRBV28
size: -
CDR3: CASSPKQGAHQPQHF
DNA: TGTGCCAGCAGCCCTAAACAGGGGGCGCATCAGCCCCAGCATTTT

J: TRBJ2-3
D: TRBD2
V: TRBV7-2
size: -
CDR3: CASSERLAGTYTDTQYF
DNA: TGTGCCAGCAGCGAACGACTAGCGGGGACATACACAGATACGCAGTATTTT

J: TRBJ2-1
D: -
V: TRBV6-4
size: -
CDR3: CASSDSRRNRDSYNEQFF
DNA: TGTGCCAGCAGTGACTCGCGACGGAACAGGGATTCCTACAATGAGCAGTTCTTC

J: TRBJ1-1
D: TRBD1
V: TRBV11-3
size: -
CDR3: CASSLSGTGGMNTEAFF
DNA: TGTGCCAGCAGCTTATCGGGGACAGGGGGGATGAACACTGAAGCTTTCTTT

J: TRBJ2-7
D: -
V: TRBV19
size: -
CDR3: CASSSDSFYEQYF
DNA: TGTGCCAGTAGTAGCGACAGCTTCTACGAGCAGTACTTC

J: TRBJ2-1
D: TRBD2
V: TRBV11-3
size: once
CDR3: CASSARLAGGPGEQFF
DNA: TGTGCCAGCAGCGCCCGTCTAGCGGGGGGACCGGGGGAGCAGTTCTTC

J: TRBJ2-7
D: TRBD1
V: TRBV4-2
size: -
CDR3: CASSLGTGNYEQYF
DNA: TGTGCCAGCAGCCTGGGGACAGGGAACTACGAGCAGTACTTC

J: TRBJ2-7
D: -
V: TRBV7-2
size: -
CDR3: CASSLGEPNRSYEQYF
DNA: TGTGCCAGCAGCTTAGGAGAACCCAATCGTTCCTACGAGCAGTACTTC

J: TRBJ1-6
D: -
V: TRBV9
size: -
CDR3: CASSAQPGDNSPLHF
DNA: TGTGCCAGCAGCGCCCAACCGGGGGATAATTCACCCCTCCACTTT

J: TRBJ1-5
D: -
V: TRBV2
size: -
CDR3: CASSGEGGGNQPQHF
DNA: TGTGCCAGCAGCGGGGAAGGGGGAGGCAATCAGCCCCAGCATTTT

J: TRBJ1-2
D: TRBD1
V: TRBV19
size: -
CDR3: CASSTRDRGRDGYTF
DNA: TGTGCCAGTAGTACCAGGGACAGGGGAAGAGATGGCTACACCTTC

J: TRBJ1-1
D: -
V: TRBV12-3/TRBV12-4
size: -
CDR3: CASTGSLHLAFF
DNA: TGTGCCAGTACGGGGTCCCTTCATTTAGCTTTCTTT

J: TRBJ2-7
D: -
V: TRBV7-2
size: -
CDR3: CASSLWETYEQYF
DNA: TGTGCCAGCAGCCTATGGGAGACCTACGAGCAGTACTTC

J: TRBJ1-2
D: TRBD1
V: TRBV2
size: -
CDR3: CASRADRGSFNGYTF
DNA: TGTGCCAGCAGAGCGGACAGGGGGAGTTTCAATGGCTACACCTTC

J: TRBJ1-6
D: -
V: TRBV30
size: -
CDR3: CAWSSQGKGSPLHF
DNA: TGTGCCTGGAGTTCCCAGGGGAAAGGTTCACCCCTCCACTTT

J: TRBJ1-2
D: TRBD1
V: TRBV5-6
size: -
CDR3: CASSSGTANYGYTF
DNA: TGTGCCAGCAGCTCCGGGACAGCTAACTATGGCTACACCTTC

J: TRBJ2-2
D: TRBD2
V: TRBV4-2
size: -
CDR3: CASSQVQVGAGGGTGELFF
DNA: TGTGCCAGCAGCCAAGTCCAAGTTGGCGCGGGGGGAGGTACCGGGGAGCTGTTTTTT

J: TRBJ1-1
D: TRBD1
V: TRBV2
size: -
CDR3: CASSLRGQGHTEAFF
DNA: TGTGCCAGCAGTTTGCGTGGACAGGGGCACACTGAAGCTTTCTTT

J: TRBJ2-1
D: -
V: TRBV21-1
size: -
CDR3: CASMDLGTGLDEQFF
DNA: TGTGCCAGCATGGATTTGGGGACAGGGCTCGATGAGCAGTTCTTC

J: TRBJ1-1
D: -
V: TRBV28
size: -
CDR3: CASSLRQEIPNTEAFF
DNA: TGTGCCAGCAGTCTCAGACAGGAGATACCGAACACTGAAGCTTTCTTT